The entry below describes one T cell receptor (beta chain). The junction differs from germline at one of its ends, possibly a read error. Researchers ran the PCR with 60 Vbeta and 13 Jbeta primers. Profiling relied on immunoSEQ multiplex PCR, and the TCRdb table lists in-frame clones only, not all of them. The table includes 120,000 or so clones, over 60% detected once. This sample stems from a study of cytomegalovirus exposure and HLA in healthy donors. This CDR3 contains 16 residues. Germline V gene lookup returns CDR1 SGHAT and CDR2 FQNNGV. Donors had nominal health at sampling but likely had unrecorded immune exposures.

This sequence originates from a woman aged 40-49 years in good health and CMV-seronegative. The chain has TRBV11-2 and TRBJ2-6; weak D call: TRBD1 (5 bases). What was sequenced was PBMCs. The CDR3 protein is CASSSRVNNGANGLTF. CDR3 sequence (DNA): TGTGCCAGCAGCTCCAGGGTTAATAATGGGGCCAACGGCCTGACTTTC. Filled out from reference TRBV11-2 and TRBJ2-6, the complete variable domain reads EAGVAQSPRYKIIEKRQSVAFWCNPISGHATLYWYQQILGQGPKLLIQFQNNGVVDDSQLPKDRFSAERLKGVDSTLKIQPAKLEDSAVYLCASSSRVNNGANGLTFGAGSRLTVL.